This T cell receptor (beta chain) is from a study of response to subunit inactivated influenza vaccine. With regard to this clonotype: No antigen is known for it.

TCRdb re-called the RT-PCR reads with MiXCR, one entry per CDR3 protein. The table shows 150,000 to 200,000 distinct CDR3 sequences, with roughly a tenth occurring only once. The study's findings and limits: Authors suggested that a seasonal influenza vaccination recruits few new T cells each time.

The material was non-naive T cells sorted from PBMCs, obtained roughly 47 days after vaccination. This clonotype was sampled from a man aged 45-65 years who received an inactivated influenza vaccine.

CDR3: CAWTRDSYNEQFF. As DNA, the CDR3 is TGTGCCTGGACACGGGACTCCTACAATGAGCAGTTCTTC. V is TRBV30 and J is TRBJ2-1; tentatively, D is TRBD2 (5 bases). CDR1 and CDR2 (germline): GTSNPN, SVGIG (reference sequence). V shed 4 bases and J shed 0 bases, with 7 bases lying between them. The CDR3 extends over 13 amino acids. Full variable domain (rest looked up from reference TRBV30 and TRBJ2-1): SQTIHQWPATLVQPVGSPLSLECTVEGTSNPNLYWYRQAAGRGLQLLFYSVGIGQISSEVPQNLSASRPQDRQFILSSKKLLLSDSGFYLCAWTRDSYNEQFFGPGTRLTVL.